This T cell receptor (beta chain) was retrieved from a study of control samples from healthy donors and cancer patients. Clones were sequenced by immunoSEQ multiplex PCR, and TCRdb holds only the in-frame ones, with some missing. The repertoire holds roughly 88,000 clones, approximately 90% seen once, with about 0.92% in the top ten. Germline loops: CDR1 MNHNS, CDR2 SASEGT. The CDR3 has 15 residues. V was cut by 3 bases and J by 0 bases, with 11 bases left in between. Source material: blood. This rearrangement joins TRBV6-1 to TRBJ1-1; no clear D. The clonotype originates from a woman aged 25-40 years in good health. CDR3 protein: CASSDGVTLNTEAFF. CDR3 DNA: TGTGCCAGCAGTGACGGGGTTACTTTGAACACTGAAGCTTTCTTT.